This T cell receptor (beta chain) was identified in a study of identical twins. Whole-study findings and limits: Researchers reported excess low generation probability among twin-shared out-of-frame alpha sequences.

This clonotype was counted a few times. The antigen is unknown. TCRdb fed the 5' RACE reads into MiXCR, producing one record per CDR3 protein. Seen here are 310,000 or so distinct CDR3 sequences, 7.5% to 9.5% observed once, and the top ten hold approximately 6.5%. The same data also went into a second study, on yellow fever vaccine responses in identical twins. That paper adds: Twins reportedly had a vaccine T cell response that seemed partly convergent, partly personalized.

The sequencing input was CD8+ T cells sorted from blood. The clonotype comes from a woman aged 18-35 years in good health.

The CDR3: CASSESPDTQYF. The DNA of the CDR3 is TGCGCCAGCAGTGAGTCACCCGATACGCAGTATTTT. The chain combines TRBV10-2 with TRBJ2-3; D uncertain. This CDR3 contains 12 residues. Per the germline V gene, CDR1 is WSHSY and CDR2 is SAAADI. Trimming took 0 bases from V and 6 from J, leaving 4 bases between them.